This paragraph covers one T cell receptor beta chain sequence. Its antigen remains unknown. Using a J-beta primer mix together with a sample-barcoded 5' primer, a second PCR was run for about 6 to 11 cycles. All samples yielded 2.5 million or more CDR3-containing paired-end reads. TCRdb fed the 5' RACE reads into MiXCR, producing one record per CDR3 protein. The repertoire holds 1.5 million to 2 million distinct CDR3 sequences, with roughly 28% as singletons. This sample is part of a study of blood T cells in healthy people across ages. Broader study findings: Relative to aged donors, long-lived donors carried more naive CD4+ cells and displayed higher diversity.

The TCR was taken from a woman under 40 in good health. The specimen sequenced was blood.

The CDR3 region is CASSTDRSDTQYF. CDR3 bases: TGCGCCAGCAGCACTGACCGCTCGGATACGCAGTATTTT. The gene calls are TRBV5-1 and TRBJ2-3; D gene unclear. Trimming shortened V by 4 bases and J by 6 bases, and 12 bases separated the two germline ends. The CDR3 is made up of 13 amino acids. Germline assignment: CDR1 SGHRS and CDR2 YFSETQ.